This TCR beta chain appears in the sequencing data of a study of T-cell reconstitution after alpha-beta-depleted transplantation in children. Looked up from germline, CDR1 is SQVTM and CDR2 is ANQGSEA. V was pared by 8 bases and J by 2 bases, with 4 bases of the junction left unmatched. The CDR3 has 12 residues. The TCRbeta library incorporated unique molecular identifiers. One entry per CDR3 protein, called by TCRdb with MiXCR from the PCR reads. The sample shows approximately 200,000 distinct CDR3 sequences, roughly 6% of them seen only once. Only a few counts were recorded for this clonotype. The chain recombines TRBV29-1 with TRBJ2-5; 8 nucleotides agree with TRBD1. The sample here was PBMCs, taken before TCRalphabeta/CD19-depleted stem cell transplant. This clonotype was sampled from a girl under two years old with combined immunodeficiency, due to receive a stem cell transplant. This CDR3 reads CSTRTGQETQYF. CDR3 nucleotide sequence: TGCAGCACAAGGACAGGGCAAGAGACCCAGTACTTC.